The clone carrying this TCR beta chain was seen just once. No antigen is known for it. The data are from a study of T cell repertoires in cytomegalovirus infection. Across the whole study: Recently identified HLA-C-restricted and well-studied HLA-B-restricted CMV epitopes were used.

The V and J ends lost 6 bases and 2 bases respectively, with 17 bases between them. From germline, CDR1 is DFQATT and CDR2 SNEGSKA (reference sequence). CDR3 size: 15 residues. Study observations and caveats: The study identified carriers of CMV plus the relevant HLA from cumulative public TCR beta family frequency.

TCRdb passed the reads through MiXCR, listing each CDR3 protein once. This sample has 350,000 to 400,000 distinct CDR3 sequences, with just under 35% found just once. The sample here was cultured PBMCs, taken from culture after CMV antigen stimulation. The chain joins TRBV20-1 to TRBJ1-5; unclear D gene. This TCR derives from a human donor in good health (CMV status not recorded). Some clones in this sample may be carry-over from other donors' samples. CDR3 sequence reads: CSASPVQAGNQPQHF. The CDR3 coding sequence is TGCAGTGCCTCCCCCGTCCAGGCTGGCAATCAGCCCCAGCATTTT.